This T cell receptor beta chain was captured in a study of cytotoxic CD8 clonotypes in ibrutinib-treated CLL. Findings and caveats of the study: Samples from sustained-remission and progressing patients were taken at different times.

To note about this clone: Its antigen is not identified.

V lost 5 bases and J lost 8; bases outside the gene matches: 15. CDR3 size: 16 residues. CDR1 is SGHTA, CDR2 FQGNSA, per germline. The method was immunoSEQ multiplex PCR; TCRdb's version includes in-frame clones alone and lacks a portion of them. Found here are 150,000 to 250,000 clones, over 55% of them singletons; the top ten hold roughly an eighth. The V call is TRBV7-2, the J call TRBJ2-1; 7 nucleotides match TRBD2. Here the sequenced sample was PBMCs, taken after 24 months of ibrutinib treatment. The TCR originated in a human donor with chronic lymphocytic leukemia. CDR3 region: CASSPTIGTISYEQFF. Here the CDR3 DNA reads TGTGCCAGCAGCCCGACCATCGGGACTATCTCGTATGAGCAGTTCTTC. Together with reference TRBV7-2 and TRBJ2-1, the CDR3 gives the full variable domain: GAGVSQSPSNKVTEKGKDVELRCDPISGHTALYWYRQSLGQGLEFLIYFQGNSAPDKSGLPSDRFSAERTGGSVSTLTIQRTQQEDSAVYLCASSPTIGTISYEQFFGPGTRLTVL.